Listed below are T cell receptor beta chains from one sample, sequenced in a study of cytomegalovirus exposure and HLA in healthy donors. Profiling relied on immunoSEQ multiplex PCR, and the TCRdb table lists in-frame clones only, not all of them. The sample includes under 150,000 clones, about 82% of them seen just once. The sample was PBMCs. The receptors here all came from a male donor in good health and CMV-seronegative. Both conserved end residues are part of each CDR3. A D gene is named only where the DNA matches it firmly. Only part of the rows carry a size: once, few, many, or a class if the clone is expanded.

D	V	J	size	DNA	CDR3
TRBD1	TRBV4-1	TRBJ1-3	-	TGCGCCAGCAGCCAGACGACAGGGCCTGGAAACACCATATATTTT	CASSQTTGPGNTIYF
-	TRBV6-5	TRBJ2-7	-	TGTGCCAGCAGCTGGGGGCGGGGGCGCTACGAGCAGTACTTC	CASSWGRGRYEQYF
-	TRBV7-9	TRBJ2-7	-	TGTGCCAGCAGCTTACCAGGGGAAGAAGGGCAGTACTTC	CASSLPGEEGQYF
-	TRBV11-3	TRBJ2-1	-	TGTGCCAGCAGCTCGTTCGCGGACAAAAATGAGCAGTTCTTC	CASSSFADKNEQFF
TRBD1	TRBV7-9	TRBJ1-1	-	TGTGCCAGCAGCCTGACAGGGGCTGAAGCTTTCTTT	CASSLTGAEAFF
-	TRBV27	TRBJ2-4	-	TGTGCCAGCAGTCTTGCGGGGCAACGGAAAAACATTCAGTACTTC	CASSLAGQRKNIQYF
-	TRBV7-6	TRBJ1-3	once	TGTGCCAGCAGCTTAAGGGGTAGCTCTGGAAACACCATATATTTT	CASSLRGSSGNTIYF
-	TRBV10-3	TRBJ2-7	-	TGTGCCATCAGTGGGGGGCTGTTTACCTTTAACTTC	CAISGGLFTFNF
TRBD1	TRBV6-1	TRBJ2-1	-	TGTGCCAGCAGTGAAGGGGCAGGGGGCTACAATGAGCAGTTCTTC	CASSEGAGGYNEQFF
TRBD1	TRBV29-1	TRBJ1-1	-	TGCAGCGCCGCGGGACAGGTCATGAACACTGAAGCTTTCTTT	CSAAGQVMNTEAFF
TRBD2	TRBV5-4	TRBJ2-1	-	TGTGCCAGCAGCTCCAACGTAGGCGGGGGGAGCAATGAGCAGTTCTTC	CASSSNVGGGSNEQFF
TRBD2	TRBV10-3	TRBJ2-1	-	TGTGCCATCAGCGGGACTAGGGACAATGAGCAGTTCTTC	CAISGTRDNEQFF
-	TRBV6-1	TRBJ1-5	-	TGTGCCAGCAGTGCAACAGGGAGGGGTCAGCCCCAGCATTTT	CASSATGRGQPQHF
-	TRBV27	TRBJ1-2	-	TGTGCCAGCAGTCCCGACCCGGGAGCTAACTATGGCTACACCTTC	CASSPDPGANYGYTF
-	TRBV7-8	TRBJ1-4	-	TGTGCCAGCAGCCAGAACAGGGTCGGCGAAAAACTGTTTTTT	CASSQNRVGEKLFF
TRBD1	TRBV4-2	TRBJ2-7	-	TGTGCCAGCAGCCAAAAAGGCAGCGACAGGGAGTCCTACGAGCAGTACTTC	CASSQKGSDRESYEQYF
-	TRBV9	TRBJ1-5	-	TGTGCCAGCAGTTCAGGGGTGAGCCAGCCCCAGCATTTT	CASSSGVSQPQHF
-	TRBV7-9	TRBJ1-3	-	TGTGCCAGCAGCTTACCCCCCGGGACACAATATGGAAACACCATATATTTT	CASSLPPGTQYGNTIYF
-	TRBV7-9	TRBJ2-3	-	TGTGCCAGCAGCTCACCCGGGGATACGCAGTATTTT	CASSSPGDTQYF
-	TRBV5-1	TRBJ2-2	once	TGCGCCAGCAGCTTGGTAGGCGGGGCTGCGAACACCGGGGAGCTGTTTTTT	CASSLVGGAANTGELFF
-	TRBV29-1	TRBJ1-2	-	TGCAGCGTTTCAGGGGACATCTATGGCTACACCTTC	CSVSGDIYGYTF
TRBD2	TRBV27	TRBJ2-1	once	TGTGCCAGCAGTTTAACGCCGAACTGGGACCAGCGGGATCCCCGTCCCCCTTACAATGAGCAGTTCTTC	CASSLTPNWDQRDPRPPYNEQFF
-	TRBV7-2	TRBJ1-2	-	TGTGCCAGCAGCTTCGAGACAGGCTATGGCTACACCTTC	CASSFETGYGYTF
TRBD1	TRBV5-5	TRBJ1-2	-	TGTGCCAGCAGCATTGGACAGGGCTCTGGCTACACCTTC	CASSIGQGSGYTF
-	TRBV9	TRBJ2-3	-	TGTGCCAGCAGCTCCGGTCCCCCAGATACGCAGTATTTT	CASSSGPPDTQYF
TRBD1	TRBV2	TRBJ2-3	-	TGTGCCAGCAGTGGAAGGACAGGAGGCACAGATACGCAGTATTTT	CASSGRTGGTDTQYF
-	TRBV2	TRBJ2-7	-	TGTGCCAGCACAGTTTCGAGGGCATCCCACGAGCAGTACTTC	CASTVSRASHEQYF
-	TRBV6-1	TRBJ2-1	-	TGTGCCAGCAGTGAAGATGACAGTCGCTTAATCATATCCTACAATGAGCAGTTCTTC	CASSEDDSRLIISYNEQFF
-	TRBV19	TRBJ2-3	-	TGTGCCAGTAGTATAGATGGAGCCTATAGCACAGATACGCAGTATTTT	CASSIDGAYSTDTQYF
TRBD2	TRBV2	TRBJ2-7	-	TGTGCCTGCCGGGCGCGGGGGGGGCACGGCGAGCAGTACTTC	CACRARGGHGEQYF
TRBD2	TRBV15	TRBJ2-7	-	TGTGCCACCAGCAGAAGTGGGGGGGATCCCTACGAGCAGTACTTC	CATSRSGGDPYEQYF
-	TRBV11-3	TRBJ2-7	-	TGTGCCAGCAGCCCGATCGTCAGCTCCTACGAGCAGTACTTC	CASSPIVSSYEQYF